These 18 T cell receptor beta chains originate from one sample sequenced in a study of beta chain features in type 1 diabetes. These TCRs are of unknown antigen specificity. Expressed TCRB transcripts got sequenced, as all isolated RNA was reverse transcribed. Sequencing was performed with immunoSEQ multiplex PCR; in TCRdb, only in-frame clones are kept and a portion is missing. Found here are tens of thousands of clones, approximately 43% of them singletons; the top ten hold approximately 0.13%. Broader study findings: Type 1 diabetes patients had moderately but significantly shorter TCRB CDR3s in all four CD4+ subsets.

The sequenced material came from stem cell memory CD4+ T cells from blood. These receptors all stem from a young man with type 1 diabetes.

The genes are TRBV18 and TRBJ2-3, with 7 bases identical to TRBD1. V gave up 3 bases and J gave up 5 bases; unmatched junction bases: 14. The CDR3 length is 17 residues. Germline CDR1 reads KGHSH; CDR2 reads LQKENI. CDR3 coding DNA: TGTGCCAGCTCACCGCGACAGGGTCAAGTGGTAGGAGATACGCAGTATTTT. As protein: CASSPRQGQVVGDTQYF.

This clone showed up just once. The chain joins TRBV18 to TRBJ1-1; unclear D gene. V was trimmed by 3 bases and J by 5 bases, leaving 10 bases between them. The length of the CDR3 is 13 residues. CDR1 KGHSH and CDR2 LQKENI come from the germline V gene. The CDR3 reads CASSPDGRTEAFF. For the CDR3, the DNA is TGTGCCAGCTCACCTGATGGTCGGACTGAAGCTTTCTTT. The variable domain in full, with the rest retrieved from reference TRBV18 and TRBJ1-1, is NAGVMQNPRHLVRRRGQEARLRCSPMKGHSHVYWYRQLPEEGLKFMVYLQKENIIDESGMPKERFSAEFPKEGPSILRIQQVVRGDSAAYFCASSPDGRTEAFFGQGTRLTVV.

This clone has just a few counts. The CDR3 sequence: CASSGYRGLADEQYF. As DNA, the CDR3 is TGCGCCAGCAGCGGTTACCGGGGACTAGCGGACGAGCAGTACTTC. This chain links TRBV5-1 with TRBJ2-7; 11 positions match TRBD2. CDR1 SGHRS and CDR2 YFSETQ come from the germline V gene. J gave up 5 bases and V 4 bases, and 8 bases lay outside the gene matches. The CDR3 totals 15 residues.

The chain is built from TRBV30 and TRBJ1-4; no definite D call. Germline V gene data show CDR1 as GTSNPN and CDR2 as SVGIG (reference sequence). This CDR3 has 11 residues. Trimming stripped 5 bases from V and 7 bases from J, with 8 bases between. DNA for the CDR3: TGTGCCTGGGGTCGGGTTGAAAAACTGTTTTTT. This sequence encodes CAWGRVEKLFF. The full variable domain, with the rest looked up from reference TRBV30 and TRBJ1-4, is SQTIHQWPATLVQPVGSPLSLECTVEGTSNPNLYWYRQAAGRGLQLLFYSVGIGQISSEVPQNLSASRPQDRQFILSSKKLLLSDSGFYLCAWGRVEKLFFGSGTQLSVL.

This chain uses TRBV28 with TRBJ2-1; no clear D gene. Germline values: CDR1 MDHEN, CDR2 SYDVKM. The V and J ends lost 7 bases and 7 bases respectively, with 5 bases between them. The CDR3 consists of 10 residues. The CDR3 sequence is CASIGNEQFF. The CDR3 DNA reads TGTGCCAGCATCGGTAATGAGCAGTTCTTC.

This clone was seen only once. V and J are TRBV25-1 and TRBJ1-1, with 7 bases that match TRBD1. Germline V gene lookup returns CDR1 MGHDK and CDR2 SYGVNS. CDR3 length: 13 amino acids. With V trimmed by 4 bases and J by 5 bases, 4 bases remained unmatched. CDR3 in amino acids: CASSATGATEAFF. CDR3 DNA sequence: TGTGCCAGCAGTGCTACAGGGGCTACTGAAGCTTTCTTT.

This chain connects TRBV28 to TRBJ1-2; a weak D match, TRBD1 (6 bases). Looked up from germline, CDR1 is MDHEN and CDR2 is SYDVKM. Trimming cost V 6 bases and J 4 bases, with 12 bases left between them. This CDR3 is built from 13 residues. The CDR3 sequence: CASRVGGRYGYTF. Written as DNA, the CDR3 is TGTGCCAGCAGAGTCGGGGGGCGCTATGGCTACACCTTC.

The V call is TRBV19, the J call TRBJ1-2, with D unclear. The CDR3 totals 14 residues. V was trimmed by 7 bases and J by 4 bases, leaving 16 bases between them. The germline CDR1 and CDR2 sequences are LNHDA and SQIVND (reference sequence). In DNA, the CDR3 is TGTGCCAGTACCAGAACGACAAGTCTCTATGGCTACACCTTC. Translated: CASTRTTSLYGYTF.

The V call is TRBV5-1, the J call TRBJ2-1; 8 bases are a match to TRBD2. With 2 bases clipped from V and 8 bases from J, the junction kept 3 bases outside the gene matches. The CDR3 has 13 amino acids. Germline values: CDR1 SGHRS, CDR2 YFSETQ. DNA of the CDR3: TGCGCCAGCAGCTTACTAGCGGTCCATGAGCAGTTCTTC. Its protein product is CASSLLAVHEQFF.

The V gene is TRBV5-1, the J gene TRBJ2-1, with D perhaps matching TRBD1 (5 bases). Deletions cut 0 bases from V and 4 bases from J, with 14 bases between. Germline CDR1 is SGHRS and CDR2 is YFSETQ. The CDR3 has 16 residues. The CDR3 coding sequence is TGCGCCAGCAGCTTGGCCGATGACAGAACTTACAATGAGCAGTTCTTC. Residues: CASSLADDRTYNEQFF.

This sequence joins TRBV20-1 and TRBJ2-1; no definite D call. V was pared by 4 bases and J by 9 bases, with 10 bases between. The CDR3 totals 11 residues. From germline, CDR1 is DFQATT and CDR2 SNEGSKA (reference sequence). The CDR3 region has the DNA TGCAGTGCTATAAATGTTATTGAGCAGTTCTTC. It translates to CSAINVIEQFF.

This clone was recorded a few times. The chain couples TRBV7-2 to TRBJ2-3; tentatively, D is TRBD1 (5 bases). V lost 5 bases to trimming and J lost 0 bases, with 12 bases between them. This CDR3 contains 15 residues. Germline V gene lookup returns CDR1 SGHTA and CDR2 FQGNSA. As DNA, the CDR3 is TGTGCCAGCAGCCCCGCGGCAGGGAGCACAGATACGCAGTATTTT. It translates to CASSPAAGSTDTQYF.

The table lists this clone with a few counts. The rearrangement uses TRBV7-9 and TRBJ1-2; D is possibly TRBD1 (5 bases). Between the trimmed V and J ends, which lost 2 bases and 6 bases, there was a span of 10 bases. CDR1 SEHNR and CDR2 FQNEAQ come from the germline V gene (reference sequence). This CDR3 has 13 residues. This CDR3 is CASSLWGEDGYTF. The CDR3 coding sequence is TGTGCCAGCAGCTTATGGGGGGAGGATGGCTACACCTTC.

In its sample, this clone was seen a few times. The V call is TRBV7-2, the J call TRBJ2-7; D unresolved. This CDR3 is built from 15 residues. Germline V CDR1 and CDR2: SGHTA, FQGNSA. V lost 3 bases and J lost 0, with 12 bases in between. DNA for the CDR3: TGTGCCAGCAGCTTTTTCCAGTCGAACTCCTACGAGCAGTACTTC. This gives the protein CASSFFQSNSYEQYF.

The chain links TRBV5-1 to TRBJ2-2, with 11 bases identical to TRBD2. After removal of 1 base from V and 0 bases from J, the junction contained 8 bases not matched to a gene. Germline V gene data show CDR1 as SGHRS and CDR2 as YFSETQ. The CDR3 length is 19 residues. The DNA of the CDR3 is TGCGCCAGCAGCTTGCGGCCAGTAGCGGGAGGGCCGAACACCGGGGAGCTGTTTTTT. This translates into CASSLRPVAGGPNTGELFF.

This chain links TRBV2 with TRBJ2-7; 10 bases match TRBD2. The V segment lost 6 bases and the J segment 4 bases; nucleotides outside the gene matches: 12. The CDR3 is made up of 16 amino acids. The V gene's germline CDR1 is SNHLY and CDR2 FYNNEI. CDR3 coding DNA: TGTGCCAGCAGCGGGGCTAGCGGGAGTTTAAGGTACGAGCAGTACTTC. It encodes CASSGASGSLRYEQYF.

This chain uses TRBV28 with TRBJ2-3, with TRBD2 identical over 7 bases. Germline values: CDR1 MDHEN, CDR2 SYDVKM. Losses at the gene ends were 6 bases for V and 2 bases for J; bases not matched to a gene: 17. This CDR3 has 18 amino acids. This CDR3 is CASRSSGTTLSVTDTQYF. Written as DNA, the CDR3 is TGTGCCAGCAGGTCTTCCGGGACTACTCTATCCGTCACAGATACGCAGTATTTT. Using reference TRBV28 and TRBJ2-3 for the parts outside the CDR3, the full variable domain is DVKVTQSSRYLVKRTGEKVFLECVQDMDHENMFWYRQDPGLGLRLIYFSYDVKMKEKGDIPEGYSVSREKKERFSLILESASTNQTSMYLCASRSSGTTLSVTDTQYFGPGTRLTVL.

This CDR3 is CASSLGPGVYEQYF. The DNA of the CDR3 is TGTGCCAGCAGTTTAGGGCCAGGGGTCTACGAGCAGTACTTC. This sequence joins TRBV28 and TRBJ2-7; D possibly corresponds to TRBD1 (6 bases). Germline assignment: CDR1 MDHEN and CDR2 SYDVKM. The CDR3 spans 14 residues. Trimming shortened V by 2 bases and J by 3 bases, and 11 bases separated the two germline ends.